In this sample, the clone carrying this TCR beta chain turned up many times. Its antigen is not identified. These data come from a study of T-cell reconstitution after alpha-beta-depleted transplantation in children. Regarding the study as a whole: Alpha-beta T cells about two months after transplant reportedly derived from several hundred expanded graft clones. For some patients, TCRbeta diversity was high at day 60 because of recipient T cells and thymic progenitors that survived. Newly produced T cells mostly accounted for T-cell counts and diversity one year post-transplant.

The TCRbeta library incorporated unique molecular identifiers. From the PCR reads, TCRdb called clonotypes with MiXCR, one entry per CDR3 protein. The sample has 600,000 or so distinct CDR3 sequences, 20% to 25% seen once. V was shortened by 3 bases and J by 7 bases, with 15 bases between the two germline ends. The CDR3 covers 13 residues. Looked up from germline, CDR1 is DFQATT and CDR2 is SNEGSKA (reference sequence). The chain links TRBV20-1 to TRBJ2-5, with D possibly being TRBD1 or TRBD2 (6 bases each). The receptor was derived from a boy under two years old who had a stem cell transplant for acute myeloid leukemia, so the T cells may come from the graft donor. The input for sequencing was PBMCs, mostly from graft donor cells, taken 360 days after TCRalphabeta/CD19-depleted stem cell transplant. The CDR3 nucleotides read TGCAGTGCTAGTGACGGGGGCGCGGTGACCCAGTACTTC. As protein: CSASDGGAVTQYF.